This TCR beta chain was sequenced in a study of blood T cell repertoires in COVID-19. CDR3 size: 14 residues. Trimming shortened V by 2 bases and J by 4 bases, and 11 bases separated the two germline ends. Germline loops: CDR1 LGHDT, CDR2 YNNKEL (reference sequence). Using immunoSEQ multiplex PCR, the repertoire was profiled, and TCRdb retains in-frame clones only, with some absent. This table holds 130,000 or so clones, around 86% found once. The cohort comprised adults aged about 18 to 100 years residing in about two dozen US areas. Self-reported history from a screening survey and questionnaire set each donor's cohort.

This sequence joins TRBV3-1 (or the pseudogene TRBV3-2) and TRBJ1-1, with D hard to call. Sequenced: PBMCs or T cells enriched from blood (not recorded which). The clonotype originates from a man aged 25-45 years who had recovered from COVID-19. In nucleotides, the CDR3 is TGTGCCAGCAGCCAAATATCCCTCGGCACTGAAGCTTTCTTT. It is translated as CASSQISLGTEAFF.